These 14 T cell receptor beta chains came from one sample sequenced in a study of Graves' ophthalmopathy and Graves' hyperthyroidism. For repertoire sequencing, the TCR beta CDR3 regions were amplified from RNA transcripts. Following a first-round RT-PCR that used HTBI primers, a second-round multiplex PCR was carried out. One entry per CDR3 protein, called by TCRdb with MiXCR from the multiplex PCR reads. This sample carries hundreds of thousands of distinct CDR3 sequences, about 46% of them seen once, and the ten largest clones take around half. Sequencing was done on a sample of peripheral blood. The receptor source for this set is an adult man with Graves' ophthalmopathy.

The rearrangement uses TRBV28 and TRBJ1-5; a weak D match, TRBD1 (5 bases). The CDR3 covers 14 residues. V was shortened by 3 bases and J by 4 bases, with 10 bases between the two germline ends. CDR1 and CDR2 from the germline V gene are MDHEN and SYDVKM. The CDR3 loop is CASSLLGGNQPQHF. DNA of the CDR3: TGTGCCAGCAGTTTGTTGGGGGGAAATCAGCCCCAGCATTTT.

The genes are TRBV2 and TRBJ1-5; D possibly corresponds to TRBD1 (6 bases). Germline CDR1 SNHLY, CDR2 FYNNEI. Trimming stripped 4 bases from V and 6 bases from J, with 16 bases between. The CDR3 loop spans 15 amino acids. CDR3 in amino acids: CASSGDGGGSQPQHF. CDR3 DNA: TGTGCCAGCAGTGGAGACGGGGGCGGCAGTCAGCCCCAGCATTTT.

The rearrangement uses TRBV7-9 and TRBJ1-1; no firm D call. Trimming shortened V by 3 bases and J by 5 bases, and 16 bases separated the two germline ends. The CDR3 has 15 amino acids. The germline CDR1 and CDR2 sequences are SEHNR and FQNEAQ (reference sequence). DNA for the CDR3: TGTGCCAGCAGCTTGGCGGGAAGTCGTGGGACTGAAGCTTTCTTT. This encodes CASSLAGSRGTEAFF.

The chain has TRBV20-1 and TRBJ1-2, with D possibly being TRBD1 (6 bases). This CDR3 is built from 13 residues. The ends were cut back, 3 bases at V and 7 bases at J, with 15 bases in the middle. CDR1 is DFQATT and CDR2 is SNEGSKA in the germline V gene (reference sequence). The CDR3 coding sequence is TGCAGTGCTAGGAGAGGGGGGCAAGGTGGCTACACCTTC. This translates into CSARRGGQGGYTF.

This chain connects TRBV5-1 to TRBJ2-7, with a tentative D call TRBD1 (5 bases). Germline loops: CDR1 SGHRS, CDR2 YFSETQ. The CDR3 spans 15 residues. The germline V and J ends were trimmed by 0 bases and 6 bases, with 16 bases remaining between them. The CDR3 protein is CASSLEGRTGSEQYF. The CDR3 coding sequence is TGCGCCAGCAGCTTGGAGGGGCGGACGGGTAGCGAGCAGTACTTC.

The rearrangement links TRBV10-1 to TRBJ1-1, with D perhaps matching TRBD1 (6 bases). Germline V gives CDR1 WNHNN, CDR2 SYGVQD (reference sequence). CDR3 length equals 13 residues. Trimming took 0 bases from V and 14 from J, leaving 16 bases between them. CDR3 sequence reads: CASSESRSPGAFF. DNA for the CDR3: TGCGCCAGCAGTGAGTCGAGATCCCCAGGGGCGTTCTTT.

A remark on this clonotype: Being one base from a much bigger clone, this may be a read error. J is TRBJ2-6 and V is TRBV7-3, with no clear D. This CDR3 is built from 15 residues. V gave up 4 bases and J gave up 3 bases, with 10 bases separating them. CDR1 and CDR2 from the germline V gene are SGHTA and FQGTGA. The CDR3 reads CASSSPAGGANVLTF. CDR3 nucleotide sequence: TGTGCCAGCAGCTCACCCGCTGGTGGGGCCAACGTCCTGACTTTC. The complete variable domain, with remaining parts taken from reference TRBV7-3 and TRBJ2-6, reads GAGVSQTPSNKVTEKGKYVELRCDPISGHTALYWYRQSLGQGPEFLIYFQGTGAADDSGLPNDRFFAVRPEGSVSTLKIQRTERGDSAVYLCASSSPAGGANVLTFGAGSRLTVL.

The V and J genes are TRBV2 and TRBJ2-2, with 7 bases that match TRBD1. The V gene's germline CDR1 is SNHLY and CDR2 FYNNEI. This CDR3 contains 16 residues. J gave up 0 bases and V 4 bases, and 5 bases lay outside the gene matches. The CDR3 nucleotides read TGTGCCAGCAGTGCTGACAGGGTAGCGAACACCGGGGAGCTGTTTTTT. Encoded protein: CASSADRVANTGELFF.

The CDR3 region is CASSSEVGNTF. DNA of the CDR3: TGTGCCAGCAGCTCAGAAGTAGGCAACACCTTC. This chain connects TRBV11-2 to TRBJ1-2, with unresolved D. Deletions cut 4 bases from V and 12 bases from J, with 12 bases between. CDR1 SGHAT and CDR2 FQNNGV come from the germline V gene. The CDR3 spans 11 residues.

The V gene is TRBV20-1, the J gene TRBJ2-7; 8 bases are shared with TRBD2. The CDR3 is 12 amino acids. In germline, CDR1 is DFQATT, CDR2 SNEGSKA (reference sequence). The CDR3 loop reads CSAPSGSGEQYF. In nucleotides, the CDR3 is TGCAGCGCCCCGAGCGGGAGCGGCGAGCAGTACTTC.

This clonotype was observed a handful of times. V is TRBV20-1 and J is TRBJ1-1; D ambiguous. Germline values: CDR1 DFQATT, CDR2 SNEGSKA (reference sequence). This CDR3 is 12 amino acids long. V lost 4 bases to trimming and J lost 3 bases, with 9 bases between them. CDR3 loop: CSAISRHTEAFF. CDR3 bases: TGCAGTGCTATCTCCAGGCACACTGAAGCTTTCTTT.

Notes on this clonotype: A read error may explain this, as a much larger clone is one base away. The conserved phenylalanine or tryptophan is not found at the CDR3 terminus, so this likely reflects a read error. The chain is built from TRBV29-1 and TRBJ2-7, with TRBD1 matching over 9 bases. The CDR3 sequence is 12 residues long. Germline CDR1 is SQVTM and CDR2 is ANQGSEA. After removal of 7 bases from V and 6 bases from J, the junction contained 7 bases not matched to a gene. CDR3 amino acids: CSARQGGGEQYL. The CDR3 region has the DNA TGCAGCGCTCGACAGGGGGGAGGCGAGCAGTACCTC.

The chain uses TRBV10-3 and TRBJ2-7; no clear D gene. Germline values: CDR1 ENHRY, CDR2 SYGVKD. The length of the CDR3 is 9 residues. This chain's CDR3 is CAISEGPRV. CDR3 coding DNA: TGTGCCATCAGTGAAGGGCCAAGGGTT.

The rearrangement links TRBV10-2 to TRBJ2-5; tentative D call: TRBD2 (5 bases). The J call may be wrong; the DNA end is better matched by TRBJ2-7. CDR3 size: 13 residues. The V gene's germline CDR1 is WSHSY and CDR2 SAAADI. The CDR3 region is CASSLRLTHEQYF. The DNA of the CDR3 is TGCGCCAGCAGTTTGAGACTAACCCACGAGCAGTACTTC.